This T cell receptor (beta chain) is from a study of response to subunit inactivated influenza vaccine. Study findings and constraints: Each seasonal influenza vaccination recruits few new T cells, the authors suggested.

MiXCR, applied by TCRdb to the RT-PCR reads, yields one record per CDR3 protein. Counted here are hundreds of thousands of distinct CDR3 sequences, approximately 7.6% occurring once; the ten biggest clones make up roughly 13%. The CDR3 covers 14 residues. CDR1 and CDR2 (germline): SGHAT, FQNNGV. V dropped 0 bases and J dropped 6 bases, with 11 bases sitting between them. Remarks on this clonotype: Antigen specificity is unknown.

The starting material was PBMCs from blood, obtained approximately 25 months after vaccination. This TCR was recovered from a man aged 45 to 75 who received an inactivated influenza vaccine. The chain is built from TRBV11-2 and TRBJ2-5; D uncertain. The CDR3 DNA reads as TGTGCCAGCAGCTTAGATCTGGGCAGCCAGACCCAGTACTTC. This encodes CASSLDLGSQTQYF.